The source of this T cell receptor beta chain is a study of T cells after yellow fever vaccination. General study points: Abundant contaminating clonotypes from the bulk population could appear in FACS-sorted repertoires.

TCRdb re-analysed the 5' RACE reads in MiXCR, keeping a single row per CDR3 protein. This sample yields 300,000 to 350,000 distinct CDR3 sequences, of which 7% to 9% are seen a single time; 17% belongs to the top ten. CDR1 SGHRS and CDR2 YFSETQ come from the germline V gene. This CDR3 contains 13 residues. Note on this clonotype: Its cognate antigen is unknown. One end of the junction fails to match germline, which may point to a read error.

V usage is TRBV5-1 and J usage is TRBJ2-1, with a weak D call TRBD2 (5 bases). The receptor's source is a man between 18 and 29 years old who received the YFV17D yellow fever vaccine. This specimen was PBMCs, taken more than 40 days after the first yellow fever vaccination. The CDR3 region is CASSLGSYNEQSF. The CDR3 DNA is TGCGCCAGTAGTCTGGGGAGCTACAATGAGCAGTCCTTC.